The TCR beta chain under discussion was sequenced for a study of post-analysis software for immune sequencing data. Study in general: Patients had relapsing-remitting, secondary progressive or progressive-relapsing multiple sclerosis; some lacked subtype.

The CDR3 runs to 14 residues. Germline CDR1 is SGHAT and CDR2 is FQNNGV. J was trimmed by 7 bases and V by 1 base; bases with no gene match: 3. This clonotype was seen ten or more times. Its target is unknown. Tagging with unique molecular identifiers was a feature of the TCR beta cDNA libraries. T cells numbering about 0.95 to 10 million gave rise to some 500,000 cDNA molecules. In TCRdb, the PCR reads were re-called with MiXCR into one record per CDR3 protein. The data hold about 200,000 distinct CDR3 sequences, with 29% observed a single time. Whole-study results and caveats: Patients used five TRBV segments, including TRBV5-6, TRBV5-1 and TRBV20-1, more often than controls. Samples sharing a preparation batch grouped tightly together when assessed by F measure. Relative to controls, patients with multiple sclerosis showed significantly lower normalized Chao1 diversity.

The sequenced sample was blood. The rearrangement joins TRBV11-2 to TRBJ2-1, with TRBD2 matching 8 bases. The TCR was taken from a girl younger than 18 with multiple sclerosis. The CDR3 sequence is CASSLAGGGNEQFF. CDR3 nucleotides: TGTGCCAGCAGCTTAGCGGGAGGGGGGAATGAGCAGTTCTTC. Full variable domain (outside the CDR3, taken from reference TRBV11-2 and TRBJ2-1): EAGVAQSPRYKIIEKRQSVAFWCNPISGHATLYWYQQILGQGPKLLIQFQNNGVVDDSQLPKDRFSAERLKGVDSTLKIQPAKLEDSAVYLCASSLAGGGNEQFFGPGTRLTVL.